Below, 19 T cell receptor beta chains from the same sample are listed, as sequenced in a study of long-term antiretroviral therapy in people with HIV. Sequencing relied on immunoSEQ assay v3.0, run at survey level. Method: immunoSEQ multiplex PCR; TCRdb's copy keeps in-frame clones and lacks some. The data hold under 40,000 clones, with roughly 84% observed a single time. Specimen: unsorted PBMCs, collected just over 2.7 years before starting antiretroviral therapy. The receptor set was obtained from a young woman with HIV.

This chain connects TRBV13 to TRBJ2-1, with D possibly matching TRBD2 (6 bases). Germline loops: CDR1 PRHDT, CDR2 FYEKMQ (reference sequence). This CDR3 region has 12 residues. V shed 6 bases and J shed 4 bases, with 7 bases lying between them. CDR3 protein: CASRGGYNEQFF. DNA of the CDR3: TGTGCCAGCAGGGGGGGATACAATGAGCAGTTCTTC.

The V gene is TRBV11-2, the J gene TRBJ2-7; the D gene is possibly TRBD1 (5 bases). V was clipped by 3 bases and J by 9 bases, with 15 bases between them. CDR1 SGHAT and CDR2 FQNNGV come from the germline V gene. This CDR3 region has 13 residues. CDR3 bases: TGTGCCAGCAGCTTCCCCGGCCAGGGCTTGCAGTACGTC. Its translation: CASSFPGQGLQYV.

The V and J genes are TRBV6-1 and TRBJ1-1; D remains unclear. Trimming took off 7 bases at V and 1 base at J, with 16 bases between the two ends. Germline V gene data show CDR1 as MNHNS and CDR2 as SASEGT. The CDR3 has 15 residues. The CDR3 coding sequence is TGTGCCAGCAATTTACCGTGGGGTACGAACACTGAAGCTTTCTTT. Encoded protein: CASNLPWGTNTEAFF.

This sequence joins TRBV29-1 and TRBJ2-7, with 7 bases that match TRBD1. The CDR3 spans 15 residues. Trimming cost V 6 bases and J 3 bases; bases outside gene matches: 14. The germline CDR1 and CDR2 sequences are SQVTM and ANQGSEA. The CDR3 DNA reads as TGCAGCGTCGGGACAGCGACCTACATAAACTACGAGCAGTACTTC. It codes for CSVGTATYINYEQYF.

This chain links TRBV6-6 with TRBJ1-4; unclear D gene. The CDR3 has 13 residues. CDR1 and CDR2 (germline): MNHNY, SVGAGI (reference sequence). Between the trimmed V and J ends, which lost 7 bases and 4 bases, there was a span of 10 bases. As DNA, the CDR3 is TGTGCCAGCAAAAGAGTTGTTAATGAAAAACTGTTTTTT. Translating it yields CASKRVVNEKLFF.

The chain joins TRBV19 to TRBJ2-4; TRBD1 agrees at 9 bases. The V and J ends lost 3 bases and 8 bases, in that order; junction bases with no gene match: 8. The CDR3 runs 15 residues. CDR1 is LNHDA, CDR2 SQIVND, per germline (reference sequence). CDR3 coding DNA: TGTGCCAGTAGTATTTTCGGGGACAGGGAAGACATTCAGTACTTC. It is translated as CASSIFGDREDIQYF.

The chain carries TRBV9 and TRBJ2-3; D possibly uses TRBD1 or TRBD2 (5 bases each). Looked up from germline, CDR1 is SGDLS and CDR2 is YYNGEE. The CDR3 runs 13 residues. V was cut by 0 bases and J by 5 bases, with 7 bases left in between. The CDR3 DNA is TGTGCCAGCAGCGTAGAGAGGGGAGATACGCAGTATTTT. Protein sequence: CASSVERGDTQYF.

This clone was seen only once. The V call is TRBV30, the J call TRBJ1-1; D possibly corresponds to TRBD1 (6 bases). Germline loops: CDR1 GTSNPN, CDR2 SVGIG (reference sequence). Trimming removed 5 bases at V and 0 bases at J, with 16 bases between. The CDR3 spans 15 residues. CDR3 protein: CAWEPLQGLNTEAFF. For the CDR3, the DNA is TGTGCCTGGGAGCCTCTACAGGGTTTGAACACTGAAGCTTTCTTT. The variable domain in full, completed from reference TRBV30 and TRBJ1-1, reads SQTIHQWPATLVQPVGSPLSLECTVEGTSNPNLYWYRQAAGRGLQLLFYSVGIGQISSEVPQNLSASRPQDRQFILSSKKLLLSDSGFYLCAWEPLQGLNTEAFFGQGTRLTVV.

The chain carries TRBV6-5 and TRBJ2-6; D gene ambiguous. The CDR3 totals 14 residues. V lost 6 bases and J lost 0, with 6 bases in between. Germline V gives CDR1 MNHEY, CDR2 SVGAGI. The DNA for the CDR3 is TGTGCCAGCAGCCCTTACTCTGGGGCCAACGTCCTGACTTTC. This gives the protein CASSPYSGANVLTF.

This clone was counted only a few times. The rearrangement uses TRBV2 and TRBJ1-2; maybe TRBD1 (5 bases). This CDR3 comprises 12 residues. Per germline, CDR1 SNHLY and CDR2 FYNNEI. V was trimmed by 4 bases and J by 5 bases, leaving 8 bases between them. The CDR3 is CASSVAGYGYTF. CDR3 sequence (DNA): TGTGCCAGCAGTGTGGCAGGGTATGGCTACACCTTC.

This rearrangement joins TRBV5-6 to TRBJ1-2; the D is unclear. The germline V gene encodes CDR1 SGHDT and CDR2 YYEEEE. This CDR3 is built from 16 residues. Trimming took off 2 bases at V and 0 bases at J, with 14 bases between the two ends. For the CDR3, the DNA is TGTGCCAGCAGCTTTGCTTCGGACGTTTCTAACTATGGCTACACCTTC. The encoded protein is CASSFASDVSNYGYTF.

The chain joins TRBV20-1 to TRBJ2-3, with D hard to call. CDR1 is DFQATT, CDR2 SNEGSKA, per germline (reference sequence). The CDR3 spans 11 residues. The V end lost 4 bases, the J end lost 6 bases, and 8 bases lay between the germline ends. CDR3 DNA sequence: TGCAGTGCTACGAGCCCCGATACGCAGTATTTT. It codes for CSATSPDTQYF.

This sequence joins TRBV7-9 and TRBJ2-2; D ambiguous. The CDR3 is made up of 14 amino acids. The V gene's germline CDR1 is SEHNR and CDR2 FQNEAQ (reference sequence). V lost 2 bases to trimming and J lost 1 base, with 5 bases between them. Here the CDR3 DNA reads TGTGCCAGCAGCTTATCTCAGAACACCGGGGAGCTGTTTTTT. This translates into CASSLSQNTGELFF.

The rearrangement joins TRBV30 to TRBJ2-5, with D possibly TRBD1 on 5 matching bases. In germline, CDR1 is GTSNPN, CDR2 SVGIG (reference sequence). Trimming cost V 1 base and J 2 bases, with 8 bases left between them. This CDR3 contains 13 residues. CDR3 protein: CAWSGGGQETQYF. In DNA, the CDR3 is TGTGCCTGGAGTGGGGGCGGTCAAGAGACCCAGTACTTC.

The gene calls are TRBV2 and TRBJ2-7, with D possibly being TRBD1 (6 bases). This CDR3 has 13 residues. Germline V CDR1 and CDR2: SNHLY, FYNNEI. The V and J ends lost 8 bases and 3 bases respectively, with 14 bases between them. The CDR3: CASVVNRDYEQYF. CDR3 nucleotide sequence: TGTGCCAGCGTCGTGAACAGGGACTACGAGCAGTACTTC.

This sequence joins TRBV2 and TRBJ1-2, with 9 positions matching TRBD1. The CDR3 length is 15 residues. Per germline, CDR1 SNHLY and CDR2 FYNNEI. Germline trimming cut 5 bases from V and 4 bases from J; bases unmatched to any gene: 8. The CDR3 bases are TGTGCCAGCAGTTCTCCGGGACAGGGCTTCTATGGCTACACCTTC. It encodes CASSSPGQGFYGYTF.

The table lists this clone with a count of one. The V and J genes are TRBV27 and TRBJ1-1, with D perhaps TRBD1 (5 bases). The V end lost 3 bases, the J end lost 7 bases, and 15 bases lay between the germline ends. This CDR3 comprises 14 residues. Germline lookup yields CDR1 MNHEY and CDR2 SMNVEV (reference sequence). CDR3 nucleotides: TGTGCCAGCAGTTTTGAGACAGCACGGGGTGAAGCTTTCTTT. Protein product: CASSFETARGEAFF.

The V gene is TRBV10-2, the J gene TRBJ1-5; D gene ambiguous. V was cut by 2 bases and J by 6 bases, with 14 bases left in between. From germline, CDR1 is WSHSY and CDR2 SAAADI. The CDR3 runs to 15 residues. The CDR3 here is CASSEGEGGGQPQHF. The CDR3 DNA follows: TGCGCCAGCAGTGAGGGAGAGGGTGGTGGTCAGCCCCAGCATTTT.

V and J are TRBV27 and TRBJ1-1, with D perhaps matching TRBD1 (6 bases). This CDR3 contains 16 residues. Germline V gene sequence: CDR1 MNHEY, CDR2 SMNVEV (reference sequence). V gave up 1 base and J gave up 1 base, with 13 bases separating them. The CDR3: CASSLFGGQTNTEAFF. CDR3 DNA: TGTGCCAGCAGTTTATTTGGGGGCCAGACGAACACTGAAGCTTTCTTT.